Listed below are T cell receptor beta chains from one sample, sequenced in a study of regulatory T cells in long-lasting Graves disease. TCRdb itself ran the multiplex PCR reads through MiXCR, one entry per CDR3 protein. The sample has around 430,000 distinct CDR3 sequences; about 20% are singletons. The sequenced sample was peripheral blood mononuclear cells (PBMCs), obtained when the disease was refractory, from a patient treated with antithyroid drugs. Every receptor here comes from a female donor with Graves disease. Each CDR3 is given without its conserved first and last residue. Fields, in order: V gene, J gene, CDR3 protein.

v_gene: TRBV6-5; j_gene: TRBJ1-1; CDR3aa: ASSYRGENTEAF
v_gene: TRBV5-1; j_gene: TRBJ1-3; CDR3aa: ASSLEDPGNTIY
v_gene: TRBV12-3/TRBV12-4; j_gene: TRBJ1-1; CDR3aa: ASSLRAVGTEAF
v_gene: TRBV6-5; j_gene: TRBJ2-5; CDR3aa: ASSYSELGRLELEQETQY
v_gene: TRBV30; j_gene: TRBJ1-2; CDR3aa: AYFRLRTGEGGNGYT
v_gene: TRBV28; j_gene: TRBJ2-3; CDR3aa: ASSPGPDTQY
v_gene: TRBV12-3/TRBV12-4; j_gene: TRBJ2-7; CDR3aa: ASSLPGVREQY
v_gene: TRBV6-1; j_gene: TRBJ1-2; CDR3aa: ASRTRDRTYGYT
v_gene: TRBV7-8; j_gene: TRBJ2-5; CDR3aa: ASSLGADQETQY
v_gene: TRBV20-1; j_gene: TRBJ1-5; CDR3aa: SANRGTQPQH
v_gene: TRBV28; j_gene: TRBJ2-2; CDR3aa: ASRLDAGELF
v_gene: TRBV7-9; j_gene: TRBJ1-6; CDR3aa: ASSRTGLESPLH
v_gene: TRBV29-1; j_gene: TRBJ2-7; CDR3aa: SVGSGAEQY
v_gene: TRBV7-2; j_gene: TRBJ2-7; CDR3aa: ASSQGLASHEQY
v_gene: TRBV28; j_gene: TRBJ2-7; CDR3aa: ASSPHQRGIEQY
v_gene: TRBV7-2; j_gene: TRBJ1-5; CDR3aa: ASSKTRGSGQPQH
v_gene: TRBV28; j_gene: TRBJ1-3; CDR3aa: ASSLLGFGNTIY
v_gene: TRBV30; j_gene: TRBJ2-7; CDR3aa: AWSTGGHYEQY
v_gene: TRBV12-3/TRBV12-4; j_gene: TRBJ1-1; CDR3aa: ASSPQMNTEAF
v_gene: TRBV18; j_gene: TRBJ1-4; CDR3aa: ASSPNTGPNEKLF
v_gene: TRBV11-1; j_gene: TRBJ2-5; CDR3aa: ASSKNQETQY
v_gene: TRBV30; j_gene: TRBJ1-2; CDR3aa: AWSGGTVGYT
v_gene: TRBV7-2; j_gene: TRBJ2-2; CDR3aa: ASSPSDRNTGELF
v_gene: TRBV20-1; j_gene: TRBJ2-2; CDR3aa: SARAGGRAATGELF
v_gene: TRBV5-1; j_gene: TRBJ1-5; CDR3aa: ASSLKGGQPQH
v_gene: TRBV11-2; j_gene: TRBJ1-1; CDR3aa: ASSPTPRGPMNTEAF
v_gene: TRBV12-3/TRBV12-4; j_gene: TRBJ2-2; CDR3aa: ASSLSGAGATGELF
v_gene: TRBV28; j_gene: TRBJ2-7; CDR3aa: ASKRAGGPYEQY
v_gene: TRBV9; j_gene: TRBJ2-7; CDR3aa: ASSSGPFIREQY
v_gene: TRBV30; j_gene: TRBJ1-1; CDR3aa: AWSGQLNTEAF
v_gene: TRBV2; j_gene: TRBJ1-3; CDR3aa: AWLAGAAGNTIY
v_gene: TRBV19; j_gene: TRBJ1-6; CDR3aa: ATRTGVIYNSPLH